The 11 T cell receptor beta chains reported below all come from one sample, sequenced in a study of STAT5B mutations in CD4+ large granular lymphocyte leukemia. Clones were sequenced by immunoSEQ multiplex PCR, and TCRdb holds only the in-frame ones, with some missing. The sample includes around 24,000 clones, 72% seen only once; the top ten take almost 0.65%. Sequenced sample: CD4+ T cells from blood buffy coats. These TCRs come from a human donor in good health.

The genes are TRBV7-3 and TRBJ1-2, with TRBD1 matching 8 bases. CDR1 and CDR2 from the germline V gene are SGHTA and FQGTGA. The CDR3 consists of 14 residues. The ends lost 5 bases at V and 7 bases at J; junction bases unmatched: 9. CDR3 coding DNA: TGTGCCAGCAGCCAAGGACAGGGAGACGGTGGCTACACCTTC. Amino acids: CASSQGQGDGGYTF.

This sequence joins TRBV5-1 and TRBJ2-7; 12 bases fit TRBD1. The junction had 6 bases not matched to a gene; V was cut back by 0 bases and J by 5 bases. From germline, CDR1 is SGHRS and CDR2 YFSETQ. This CDR3 has 16 residues. CDR3 amino acids: CASSLGGTGGFDEQYF. As DNA, the CDR3 is TGCGCCAGCAGCTTGGGGGGGACAGGGGGCTTCGACGAGCAGTACTTC.

The rearrangement joins TRBV7-2 to TRBJ1-6, with 9 bases matching TRBD1. The CDR3 has 15 amino acids. Germline V lookup: CDR1 SGHTA, CDR2 FQGNSA. The trim removed 1 base at V and 7 bases at J, leaving 2 bases unmatched. CDR3 DNA: TGTGCCAGCAGCTTAGGAGACAGGGGGAATTCACCCCTCCACTTT. It is translated as CASSLGDRGNSPLHF.

This rearrangement joins TRBV6-6 to TRBJ2-1; tentative D call: TRBD1 (6 bases). Germline loops: CDR1 MNHNY, CDR2 SVGAGI (reference sequence). This CDR3 contains 13 residues. V shed 8 bases and J shed 3 bases, with 11 bases lying between them. CDR3 in amino acids: CASRQGLYNEQFF. CDR3 DNA: TGTGCCAGCCGGCAGGGGCTCTACAATGAGCAGTTCTTC.

V and J are TRBV2 and TRBJ1-6, with a tentative D call TRBD1 (6 bases). V shed 6 bases and J shed 7 bases, with 16 bases lying between them. Looked up from germline, CDR1 is SNHLY and CDR2 is FYNNEI. There are 15 residues in the CDR3. The CDR3 DNA reads as TGTGCCAGCAGCGGTCAGGGGTACCGGAATTCACCCCTCCACTTT. It yields the protein CASSGQGYRNSPLHF. Full variable domain (rest looked up from reference TRBV2 and TRBJ1-6): EPEVTQTPSHQVTQMGQEVILRCVPISNHLYFYWYRQILGQKVEFLVSFYNNEISEKSEIFDDQFSVERPDGSNFTLKIRSTKLEDSAMYFCASSGQGYRNSPLHFGNGTRLTVT.

The V and J genes are TRBV2 and TRBJ2-1, with 10 nucleotides matching TRBD2. The CDR3 extends over 15 amino acids. From germline, CDR1 is SNHLY and CDR2 FYNNEI. Unmatched junction bases numbered 5, after V lost 4 bases and J lost 5 bases. Here the CDR3 reads CASSVTSGVNNEQFF. CDR3 nucleotide sequence: TGTGCCAGCAGTGTTACTAGCGGGGTCAACAATGAGCAGTTCTTC.

The chain links TRBV7-2 to TRBJ2-7; D gene unclear. Germline V gene lookup returns CDR1 SGHTA and CDR2 FQGNSA. This CDR3 comprises 12 residues. The V end lost 6 bases, the J end lost 3 bases, and 9 bases lay between the germline ends. CDR3 coding DNA: TGTGCCAGCAGGAGAGGTGGCTACGAGCAGTACTTC. This translates into CASRRGGYEQYF.

This clone has just a few counts. This rearrangement joins TRBV5-4 to TRBJ1-1, with 8 bases lining up with TRBD1. Trimming cost V 4 bases and J 3 bases; bases outside gene matches: 14. Germline assignment: CDR1 SGHNT and CDR2 YYREEE (reference sequence). This CDR3 region has 17 residues. The CDR3: CASSKGQARAYDTEAFF. The CDR3, as DNA: TGTGCCAGCAGCAAGGGACAGGCTCGAGCTTACGACACTGAAGCTTTCTTT.

The chain links TRBV28 to TRBJ1-2; no definite D call. Trimming cost V 6 bases and J 4 bases, with 12 bases left between them. Germline V CDR1 and CDR2: MDHEN, SYDVKM. The CDR3 runs 13 residues. CDR3 in DNA: TGTGCCAGCAGGTCTACAGTACTCTATGGCTACACCTTC. Protein product: CASRSTVLYGYTF.

The table lists this clone with a count of one. The genes are TRBV7-9 and TRBJ2-3; D remains ambiguous. The CDR3 is 11 residues long. With 7 bases removed from V and 1 base from J, the gap between germline ends came to 3 bases. Looked up from germline, CDR1 is SEHNR and CDR2 is FQNEAQ (reference sequence). Written as DNA, the CDR3 is TGTGCCAGCACCCGCACAGATACGCAGTATTTT. Protein sequence: CASTRTDTQYF.

The chain employs TRBV10-3 and TRBJ1-2, with D possibly being TRBD1 (5 bases). Germline lookup yields CDR1 ENHRY and CDR2 SYGVKD. This CDR3 contains 12 residues. Trimming took off 0 bases at V and 8 bases at J, with 7 bases between the two ends. The CDR3 DNA is TGTGCCATCAGTGAGTCACAGGTCGGCTACACCTTC. It encodes CAISESQVGYTF.